The clone carrying this T cell receptor (beta chain) was observed a single time. This sample was taken from a study of Ad26.COV2.S vaccination and SARS-CoV-2 variants. Regarding treatment: some 20 received Ad26.COV2.S at low or high dose, single or two shots; several received placebo; per-sample allocation not given. Samples analyzed were those drawn on day 63 after the first vaccine or placebo injection. Assay: immunoSEQ multiplex PCR; the TCRdb copy retains only in-frame clones and omits some. Of 500,000 or so clones listed, approximately 89% are singletons. V was shortened by 3 bases and J by 8 bases, with 16 bases between the two germline ends. Germline values: CDR1 SEHNR, CDR2 FQNEAQ (reference sequence). CDR3 length equals 14 residues.

This rearrangement joins TRBV7-9 to TRBJ1-1, with D possibly TRBD1 on 6 matching bases. The clonotype comes from a person aged 18-65 years who received the Ad26.COV2.S COVID-19 vaccine or a placebo. Sequencing used peripheral blood, obtained in a trial of Ad26.COV2.S vaccine versus placebo. The CDR3 loop reads CASSFDRTFREAFF. In DNA, the CDR3 is TGTGCCAGCAGCTTCGACAGGACTTTTAGGGAAGCTTTCTTT. Complete variable domain (other parts from reference TRBV7-9 and TRBJ1-1): DTGVSQNPRHKITKRGQNVTFRCDPISEHNRLYWYRQTLGQGPEFLTYFQNEAQLEKSRLLSDRFSAERPKGSFSTLEIQRTEQGDSAMYLCASSFDRTFREAFFGQGTRLTVV.